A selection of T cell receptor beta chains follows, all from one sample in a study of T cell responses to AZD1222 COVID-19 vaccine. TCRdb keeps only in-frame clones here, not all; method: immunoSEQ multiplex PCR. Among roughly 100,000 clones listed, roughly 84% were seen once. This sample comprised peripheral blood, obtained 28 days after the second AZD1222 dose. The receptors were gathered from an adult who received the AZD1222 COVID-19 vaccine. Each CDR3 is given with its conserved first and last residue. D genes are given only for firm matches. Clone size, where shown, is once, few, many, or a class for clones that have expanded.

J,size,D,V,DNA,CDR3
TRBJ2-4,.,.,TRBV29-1,TGCAGCGTCGGGGGATACTTAAACATTCAGTACTTC,CSVGGYLNIQYF
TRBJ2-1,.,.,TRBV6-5,TGTGCCAGCAGTTACTTTGCTACCAACAATGAGCAGTTCTTC,CASSYFATNNEQFF
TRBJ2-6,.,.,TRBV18,TGTGCCAGCTCTCGAGACAACTCTGGGGCCAACGTCCTGACTTTC,CASSRDNSGANVLTF
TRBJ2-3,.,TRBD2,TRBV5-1,TGCGCCAGCAGCTTGGGGACTAGCGGGGGGGATACGCAGTATTTT,CASSLGTSGGDTQYF
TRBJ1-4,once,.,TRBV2,TGTGCCAGCAGCGCCGCGCGACTGAATGAAAAACTGTTTTTT,CASSAARLNEKLFF
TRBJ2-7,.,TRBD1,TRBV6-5,TGTGCCAGCAGTTATATCGGGACAGGGTCCCACGAGCAGTACTTC,CASSYIGTGSHEQYF
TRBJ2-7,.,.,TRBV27,TGTGCCAGCAGTTTCGGACCCACAGCTAGCTGGAGTTACGAGCAGTACTTC,CASSFGPTASWSYEQYF
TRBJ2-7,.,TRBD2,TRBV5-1,TGCGCCAGCAGCTCGACTAGCGGGAGTTTCGAGCAGTACTTC,CASSSTSGSFEQYF
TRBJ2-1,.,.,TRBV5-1,TGCGCCAGCAGCTTGGGTGGACACATAGGGCGTGATGAGCAGTTCTTC,CASSLGGHIGRDEQFF
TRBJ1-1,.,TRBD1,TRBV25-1,TGTGCCAGCAGCAAGAAACTATCCGGGACAGGGGGCGAAGCTTTCTTT,CASSKKLSGTGGEAFF
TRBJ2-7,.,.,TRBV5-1,TGCGCCAGCAGCTTGGAGGGGGGTGACTCCTACGAGCAGTACTTC,CASSLEGGDSYEQYF
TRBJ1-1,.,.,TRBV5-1,TGCGCCAGCAGCCATACCGCCCCGGCCCCCGAAGCTTTCTTT,CASSHTAPAPEAFF
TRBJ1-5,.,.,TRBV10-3,TGTGCCATCAGTGCGACCGGGGGTAGCAATCAGCCCCAGCATTTT,CAISATGGSNQPQHF
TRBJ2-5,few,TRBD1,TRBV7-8,TGTGCCAGCAGGAGGACAGGGGTGGAGGAGACCCAGTACTTC,CASRRTGVEETQYF
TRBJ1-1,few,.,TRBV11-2,TGTGCCAGCAGCTTTTGGGGGGGAGGCACTGAAGCTTTCTTT,CASSFWGGGTEAFF
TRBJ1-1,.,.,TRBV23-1,TGCGCCAGCCCTAAAAACAGGAGCCTACCGAACACTGAAGCTTTCTTT,CASPKNRSLPNTEAFF
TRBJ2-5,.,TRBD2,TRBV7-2,TGTGCCAGCAGCTTATCCGGGGGGAGCGGGAGAGAGACCCAGTACTTC,CASSLSGGSGRETQYF
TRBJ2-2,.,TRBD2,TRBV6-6,TGTGCCAGCAGTCACGGACTAGCTGCCGGGGAGCTGTTTTTT,CASSHGLAAGELFF
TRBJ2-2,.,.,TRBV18,TGTGCCAGCTCACCACTACAGGGCACCGGGGAGCTGTTTTTT,CASSPLQGTGELFF
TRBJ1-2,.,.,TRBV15,TGTGCCACCAGCACCGGACAGACTATCTATGGCTACACCTTC,CATSTGQTIYGYTF
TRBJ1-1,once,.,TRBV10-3,TGTGCCATCAGTGGAAACTCGGGACTGAGCCTTGAAGCTTTCTTT,CAISGNSGLSLEAFF
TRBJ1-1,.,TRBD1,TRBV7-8,TGTGCCAGCAGCATGGACAGGTCAATGAACACTGAAGCTTTCTTT,CASSMDRSMNTEAFF
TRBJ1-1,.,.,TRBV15,TGTGCCACCAGCAGAGATATGACCGCCCCCACTGAAGCTTTCTTT,CATSRDMTAPTEAFF
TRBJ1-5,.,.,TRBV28,TGTGCCAGCACCGGGCGAGGAACGGGCAATCAGCCCCAGCATTTT,CASTGRGTGNQPQHF
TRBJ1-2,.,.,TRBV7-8,TGTGCCAGCAGCCAAAGATGGGACGGCTACACCTTC,CASSQRWDGYTF
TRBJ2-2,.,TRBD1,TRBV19,TGTGCCAGTAGTATAGATCGGGGGACAGGGAACACCGGGGAGCTGTTTTTT,CASSIDRGTGNTGELFF
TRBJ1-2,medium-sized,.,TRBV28,TGTGCCAGCGGCAACAGAGACTACACCTTC,CASGNRDYTF
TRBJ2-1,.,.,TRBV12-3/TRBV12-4,TGTGCCAGCAGCATTAATGAGCAGTTCTTC,CASSINEQFF
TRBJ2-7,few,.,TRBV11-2,TGTGCCAGCAGTTCTCAGGGTTTCGAGCAGTACTTC,CASSSQGFEQYF
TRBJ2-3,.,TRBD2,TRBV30,TGTGCCTGGAGAGAGAATGGGCTAGCGGGAGGGCCTGGGGATACGCAGTATTTT,CAWRENGLAGGPGDTQYF
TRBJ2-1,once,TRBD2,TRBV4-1,TGCGCCAGCAGCCAAGATGGGACTATTGGCTACAATGAGCAGTTCTTC,CASSQDGTIGYNEQFF
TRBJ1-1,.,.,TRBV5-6,TGTGCCAGCAGCTTGAACCGGGCGATCACTGAAGCTTTCTTT,CASSLNRAITEAFF
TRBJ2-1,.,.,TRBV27,TGTGCCAGCAGTTTAGCTCCGACAAAGATTTACAATGAGCAGTTCTTC,CASSLAPTKIYNEQFF
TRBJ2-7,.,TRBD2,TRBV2,TGTGCCAGCAGTGGTGTTGCGGGGGGGCTTGAGCAGTACTTC,CASSGVAGGLEQYF
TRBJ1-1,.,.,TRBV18,TGTGCCAGCCAACAGGGAGAGGGCACTGAAGCTTTCTTT,CASQQGEGTEAFF